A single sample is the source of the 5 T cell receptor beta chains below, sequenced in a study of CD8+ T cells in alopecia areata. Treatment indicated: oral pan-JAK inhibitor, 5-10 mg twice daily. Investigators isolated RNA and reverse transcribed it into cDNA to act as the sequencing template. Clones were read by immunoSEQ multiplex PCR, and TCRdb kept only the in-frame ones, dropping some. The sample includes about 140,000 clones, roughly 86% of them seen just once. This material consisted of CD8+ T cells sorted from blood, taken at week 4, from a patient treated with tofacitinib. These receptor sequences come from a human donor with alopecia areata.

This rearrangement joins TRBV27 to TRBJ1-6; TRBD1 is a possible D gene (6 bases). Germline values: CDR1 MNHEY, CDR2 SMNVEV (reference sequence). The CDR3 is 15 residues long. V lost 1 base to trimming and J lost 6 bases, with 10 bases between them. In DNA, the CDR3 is TGTGCCAGCAGTTTATGGGGGGCGGGTAATTCACCCCTCCACTTT. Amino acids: CASSLWGAGNSPLHF.

The CDR3: CATSRPRNTEAFF. CDR3 bases: TGTGCCACCAGCAGACCTCGAAACACTGAAGCTTTCTTT. The chain couples TRBV15 to TRBJ1-1; D is unresolved. CDR3 length: 13 residues. V was pared by 2 bases and J by 2 bases, with 6 bases between. The germline V gene has CDR1 LNHNV and CDR2 YYDKDF (reference sequence).

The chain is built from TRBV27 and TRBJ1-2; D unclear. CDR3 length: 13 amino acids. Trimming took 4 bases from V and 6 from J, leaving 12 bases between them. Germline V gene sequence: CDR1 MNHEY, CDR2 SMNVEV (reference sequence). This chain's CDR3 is CASSSKGRHGYTF. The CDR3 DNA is TGTGCCAGCAGTTCGAAAGGGAGGCATGGCTACACCTTC.

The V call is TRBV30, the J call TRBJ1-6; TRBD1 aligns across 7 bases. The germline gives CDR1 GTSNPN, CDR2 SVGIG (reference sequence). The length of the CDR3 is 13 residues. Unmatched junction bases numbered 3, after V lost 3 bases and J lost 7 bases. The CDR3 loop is CAWRETGNSPLHF. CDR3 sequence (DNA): TGTGCCTGGAGGGAGACAGGGAATTCACCCCTCCACTTT.

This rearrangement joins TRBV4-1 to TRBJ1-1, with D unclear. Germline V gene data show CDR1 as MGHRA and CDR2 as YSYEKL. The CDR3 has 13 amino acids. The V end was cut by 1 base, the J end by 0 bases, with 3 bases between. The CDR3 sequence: CASSQAVNTEAFF. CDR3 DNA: TGCGCCAGCAGCCAAGCGGTGAACACTGAAGCTTTCTTT.